The 22 T cell receptor beta chains below all came from one sample that was sequenced in a study of cytomegalovirus exposure and HLA in healthy donors. PCR amplification relied on 60 Vbeta primers (plus 13 Jbeta primers). This table comes from immunoSEQ multiplex PCR, and its TCRdb copy is limited to in-frame clones, with some not included. The table has 200,000 or so clones, approximately 78% seen once. Sequencing used PBMCs. Every receptor here comes from a woman aged 45-60 years in good health and CMV-seropositive.

This clone was counted only a few times. The CDR3 region has the DNA TGTGCCAGCAGCTTGCGGGGGTACCAAGAGACCCAGTACTTC. Translated, it gives CASSLRGYQETQYF. The chain is built from TRBV7-8 and TRBJ2-5, with 7 bases matching TRBD2. The CDR3 contains 14 residues. With 3 bases clipped from V and 0 bases from J, the junction kept 1 base outside the gene matches. Germline V CDR1 and CDR2: SGHVS, FQNEAQ.

The chain couples TRBV10-2 to TRBJ2-7, with D perhaps matching TRBD1 (6 bases). From germline, CDR1 is WSHSY and CDR2 SAAADI. V was clipped by 3 bases and J by 0 bases, with 9 bases between them. CDR3 length: 14 residues. CDR3 sequence (DNA): TGCGCCAGCAGTGAACAGGGTTTCTCCTACGAGCAGTACTTC. Translating it yields CASSEQGFSYEQYF.

The chain joins TRBV7-3 to TRBJ2-1; D is perhaps TRBD2 (6 bases). CDR3 length: 15 amino acids. Germline-derived CDR1 and CDR2 are SGHTA and FQGTGA. V was cut by 0 bases and J by 5 bases, with 11 bases left in between. The DNA for the CDR3 is TGTGCCAGCAGCTTAACTGGGGGGTCCCACAATGAGCAGTTCTTC. Translated, it gives CASSLTGGSHNEQFF.

The V gene is TRBV30, the J gene TRBJ2-1, with 7 nucleotides matching TRBD1. This CDR3 contains 15 residues. V lost 1 base to trimming and J lost 6 bases; unmatched junction nucleotides: 9. Germline assignment: CDR1 GTSNPN and CDR2 SVGIG (reference sequence). The CDR3 DNA reads as TGTGCCTGGAGTGCCAGACGTGACAGGGCCAATGAGCAGTTCTTC. It encodes CAWSARRDRANEQFF.

J is TRBJ2-1 and V is TRBV28; the match to TRBD2 covers 15 bases. The CDR3 length is 15 residues. V shed 6 bases, J shed 10 bases, and the junction held 7 bases outside the gene matches. The germline V gene encodes CDR1 MDHEN and CDR2 SYDVKM. As DNA, the CDR3 is TGTGCCAGCAGCACGGGACTAGCGGGAGGAGTAGAGCAGTTCTTC. Translating gives CASSTGLAGGVEQFF. The complete variable domain, with remaining parts taken from reference TRBV28 and TRBJ2-1, reads DVKVTQSSRYLVKRTGEKVFLECVQDMDHENMFWYRQDPGLGLRLIYFSYDVKMKEKGDIPEGYSVSREKKERFSLILESASTNQTSMYLCASSTGLAGGVEQFFGPGTRLTVL.

The chain has TRBV19 and TRBJ2-6, with D uncertain. Per germline, CDR1 LNHDA and CDR2 SQIVND (reference sequence). The CDR3 consists of 15 residues. With 0 bases removed from V and 0 bases from J, the gap between germline ends came to 3 bases. The CDR3 here is CASSIDNSGANVLTF. CDR3 in DNA: TGTGCCAGTAGTATAGACAACTCTGGGGCCAACGTCCTGACTTTC. Full variable domain (remainder filled in from reference TRBV19 and TRBJ2-6): DGGITQSPKYLFRKEGQNVTLSCEQNLNHDAMYWYRQDPGQGLRLIYYSQIVNDFQKGDIAEGYSVSREKKESFPLTVTSAQKNPTAFYLCASSIDNSGANVLTFGAGSRLTVL.

The chain combines TRBV5-6 with TRBJ1-6; D remains ambiguous. There are 14 residues in the CDR3. Germline V gives CDR1 SGHDT, CDR2 YYEEEE. V was trimmed by 0 bases and J by 4 bases, leaving 5 bases between them. The DNA for the CDR3 is TGTGCCAGCAGCTTGGACAGTTATAATTCACCCCTCCACTTT. Its protein product is CASSLDSYNSPLHF.

As regards this clone: The germline gene is not matched at one end of the junction; a read error may be the cause. This sequence joins TRBV2 and TRBJ2-4; 8 bases are a match to TRBD1. Germline values: CDR1 SNHLY, CDR2 FYNNEI. This CDR3 region has 17 residues. CDR3 amino acids: CASSGWQGAIAKNSQYF. CDR3 coding DNA: TGTGCCAGCAGTGGGTGGCAGGGGGCGATAGCCAAAAACAGTCAGTACTTC.

This chain links TRBV30 with TRBJ1-4, with D perhaps matching TRBD1 (6 bases). Between the trimmed V and J ends, which lost 2 bases and 8 bases, there was a span of 15 bases. This CDR3 has 14 residues. CDR1 is GTSNPN, CDR2 SVGIG, per germline (reference sequence). CDR3 sequence (DNA): TGTGCCTGGAGTCCGGCAGGGGCGAGAGAAAAACTGTTTTTT. Translating it yields CAWSPAGAREKLFF.

The chain is built from TRBV7-9 and TRBJ1-2; D may be TRBD1 (6 bases). Trimming took off 6 bases at V and 1 base at J, with 21 bases between the two ends. The germline V gene encodes CDR1 SEHNR and CDR2 FQNEAQ (reference sequence). The CDR3 length is 17 residues. As DNA, the CDR3 is TGTGCCAGCAGTCCCGCGGGGGCGGCTCATCTTAACTATGGCTACACCTTC. Translating gives CASSPAGAAHLNYGYTF.

The gene calls are TRBV9 and TRBJ2-2; TRBD2 agrees at 11 bases. V was pared by 2 bases and J by 2 bases, with 8 bases of the junction left unmatched. This CDR3 spans 18 amino acids. The V gene's germline CDR1 is SGDLS and CDR2 YYNGEE. This chain's CDR3 is CASSVFSLAGANTGELFF. CDR3 in DNA: TGTGCCAGCAGCGTTTTTTCACTAGCGGGGGCCAACACCGGGGAGCTGTTTTTT.

V and J are TRBV5-1 and TRBJ2-5; 9 bases are shared with TRBD1. The end of the DNA is better explained by TRBJ2-7, so the J call may be wrong. Germline loops: CDR1 SGHRS, CDR2 YFSETQ. This CDR3 has 15 amino acids. CDR3 coding DNA: TGCGCCAGCAGCAGGGCCGGACAGGGGACCTACGAGCAGTACTTC. Encoded protein: CASSRAGQGTYEQYF.

The rearrangement uses TRBV28 and TRBJ2-4; no reliable D call. There are 14 residues in the CDR3. Germline V gives CDR1 MDHEN, CDR2 SYDVKM. The V gene lost 3 bases and the J gene lost 0 bases, with 6 bases spanning the gap. The CDR3 is CASSFRLAKNIQYF. The CDR3 DNA reads TGTGCCAGCAGTTTTCGACTAGCCAAAAACATTCAGTACTTC.

The chain recombines TRBV6-5 with TRBJ1-2, with TRBD1 identical over 9 bases. The CDR3 is 13 residues long. V was pared by 6 bases and J by 4 bases, with 3 bases of the junction left unmatched. Germline lookup yields CDR1 MNHEY and CDR2 SVGAGI. The CDR3 loop is CASRQDRGYGYTF. The CDR3 DNA reads as TGTGCCAGCAGACAGGACAGGGGCTATGGCTACACCTTC.

With respect to this clone: A read error is likely, as this CDR3 ends without the conserved phenylalanine or tryptophan. Because the CDR3's place on the DNA is in doubt, the DNA is left out and the CDR3 is given as listed by TCRdb. V usage is TRBV27 and J usage is TRBJ2-7; no check of the table's D call, TRBD1, against the DNA was made. The CDR3 region is 9 residues in length, termini included. The germline V gene has CDR1 MNHEY and CDR2 SMNVEV (reference sequence). CDR3 loop: CASSNRVPL.

The rearrangement links TRBV7-9 to TRBJ2-7; a possible D gene is TRBD1 (5 bases). This CDR3 comprises 12 residues. Germline lookup yields CDR1 SEHNR and CDR2 FQNEAQ (reference sequence). The V end lost 6 bases, the J end lost 3 bases, and 9 bases lay between the germline ends. CDR3: CASRQDNYEQYF. CDR3 sequence (DNA): TGTGCCAGCAGACAGGATAACTACGAGCAGTACTTC.

This clone turned up a few times. The chain recombines TRBV27 with TRBJ1-2, with unresolved D. V lost 5 bases and J 4 bases, leaving 17 bases between the germline ends. The CDR3 is 15 residues long. Germline CDR1 reads MNHEY; CDR2 reads SMNVEV (reference sequence). CDR3 sequence reads: CASSPSLGSSYGYTF. Written as DNA, the CDR3 is TGTGCCAGCAGTCCTAGCCTAGGGTCTAGCTATGGCTACACCTTC.

This clone was detected only a few times. J is TRBJ2-1 and V is TRBV6-5; TRBD1 might be the D (5 bases). V was trimmed by 6 bases and J by 5 bases, leaving 14 bases between them. The CDR3 length is 14 residues. Germline V gene lookup returns CDR1 MNHEY and CDR2 SVGAGI. The CDR3 bases are TGTGCCAGCAGCCAGGGTGGTAAGCACAATGAGCAGTTCTTC. It yields the protein CASSQGGKHNEQFF.

This chain links TRBV9 with TRBJ1-6; unclear D gene. V lost 0 bases and J 4 bases, leaving 14 bases between the germline ends. This CDR3 has 17 amino acids. CDR1 is SGDLS, CDR2 YYNGEE, per germline. The CDR3 DNA sequence: TGTGCCAGCAGCGTAGATTGGCAGGCCCCTTATAATTCACCCCTCCACTTT. The encoded protein is CASSVDWQAPYNSPLHF.

The chain recombines TRBV11-2 with TRBJ1-6, with a possible D match to TRBD1 (6 bases). The germline gives CDR1 SGHAT, CDR2 FQNNGV. There are 15 residues in the CDR3. V shed 3 bases and J shed 4 bases, with 10 bases lying between them. CDR3 protein: CASSFRQEYNSPLHF. DNA of the CDR3: TGTGCCAGCAGCTTTCGACAGGAATATAATTCACCCCTCCACTTT.

The chain employs TRBV29-1 and TRBJ1-2; TRBD1 is a possible D gene (5 bases). There are 13 residues in the CDR3. Trimming took off 5 bases at V and 4 bases at J, with 14 bases between the two ends. Germline V gene data show CDR1 as SQVTM and CDR2 as ANQGSEA. Written as DNA, the CDR3 is TGCAGCGTTTCCGAGACAGATAGCTATGGCTACACCTTC. Its protein product is CSVSETDSYGYTF.

On this clone itself: The same CDR3 also results from other DNA sequences found in this sample. CDR3 in amino acids: CASSRQGAGGYTF. Here the CDR3 DNA reads TGTGCCAGCAGTCGACAGGGGGCGGGAGGCTACACCTTC. The chain couples TRBV28 to TRBJ1-2; TRBD1 matches 10 bases. J lost 8 bases, V lost 5 bases, and 5 bases had no gene match. Germline CDR1 is MDHEN and CDR2 is SYDVKM. CDR3 length equals 13 residues.